A selection of T cell receptor beta chains follows, all from one sample in a study of synovial regulatory T cells in juvenile arthritis. Generated by immunoSEQ multiplex PCR, the TCRdb table keeps only in-frame clones and is missing some. This repertoire includes roughly 800 clones. The specimen sequenced was Treg cells from the synovium. Receptors were obtained from a donor younger than 30 with juvenile idiopathic arthritis. CDR3s include the opening cysteine and the closing phenylalanine or tryptophan. For some rows the clone size is stated as once, few or many, or as a class when expanded; others skip it.

v_call	j_call	clone_size	cdr3_aa
TRBV15	TRBJ2-7	medium-sized	CATSRRDRRNEQYF
TRBV20-1	TRBJ2-1	medium-sized	CSALINEQFF
TRBV5-1	TRBJ2-7	large	CASSLDRGHINSYEQYF
TRBV6-5	TRBJ2-2	medium-sized	CASSYLGYTGELFF
TRBV10-3	TRBJ2-7	medium-sized	CAISVQGGGQYF
TRBV11-2	TRBJ2-5	medium-sized	CASSSLYQETQYF
TRBV7-9	TRBJ1-1	medium-sized	CASSFRERAFF
TRBV5-8	TRBJ1-2	medium-sized	CASSLWASPGQGIPNYGYTF
TRBV9	TRBJ1-1	medium-sized	CASSDPNIPEAFF
TRBV28	TRBJ2-7	medium-sized	CASSLGGYGEQYF
TRBV9	TRBJ1-3	medium-sized	CASSVFGGSGNTIYF
TRBV2	TRBJ2-2	medium-sized	CASRGTGNTGELFF
TRBV15	TRBJ1-1	medium-sized	CATRVDMNTEAFF
TRBV19	TRBJ2-2	medium-sized	CASSIRGAGNTGELFF
TRBV11-2	TRBJ2-3	medium-sized	CASSVDRGTQYF
TRBV30	TRBJ1-6	medium-sized	CAWSVLGHLSSPLHF
TRBV18	TRBJ2-3	NA	CASSPDRNTQYF
TRBV23-1	TRBJ2-7	medium-sized	CASSQFPPRGDDATKSYEQYF
TRBV7-3	TRBJ2-5	medium-sized	CASSPNGETQYF
TRBV7-2	TRBJ1-2	medium-sized	CASSEGRGPRYGGYGYTF
TRBV25-1	TRBJ1-1	NA	CASPQGGGGTEAFF
TRBV5-1	TRBJ1-2	medium-sized	CASRNRQASLGYTF
TRBV7-9	TRBJ1-1	medium-sized	CASSFGQGYTEAFF
TRBV21-1	TRBJ1-5	medium-sized	CASSKEGRTPGNQPQHF
TRBV19	TRBJ1-1	medium-sized	CASIAGGFPEAFF
TRBV25-1	TRBJ1-6	medium-sized	CASSESSGKSPLHF
TRBV2	TRBJ2-2	medium-sized	CASTKGASGRATGELFF
TRBV4-2	TRBJ2-2	medium-sized	CASSQGAGTGNTGELFF
TRBV30	TRBJ2-3	medium-sized	CAWGTSTDTQYF
TRBV28	TRBJ1-2	medium-sized	CASSFLGTYGYTF
TRBV6-1	TRBJ2-5	medium-sized	CASSGGALETQYF
TRBV5-1	TRBJ1-1	medium-sized	CASSLVGFEAFF
TRBV4-1	TRBJ2-6	medium-sized	CASSQDDRGLVGANVLTF
TRBV5-1	TRBJ1-2	medium-sized	CASSLTWSYGYTF
TRBV7-2	TRBJ2-3	NA	CASSLAGVPDTQYF
TRBV5-8	TRBJ2-2	large	CASSLLGNTGELFF
TRBV7-8	TRBJ1-1	NA	CASSIIRDTEAFF
TRBV5-1	TRBJ2-3	NA	CASSGNGGRDTQYF
TRBV10-2	TRBJ2-7	medium-sized	CASSRPGTGLEQYF
TRBV4-3	TRBJ1-1	medium-sized	CASSQDTRVNTEAFF
TRBV9	TRBJ2-3	medium-sized	CASSAGGSEYF
TRBV6-1	TRBJ1-1	medium-sized	CASSERPIWGAFF
TRBV7-6	TRBJ2-7	medium-sized	CASSLGLAGSYEQYF
TRBV27	TRBJ2-7	medium-sized	CASIKITPYEQYF
TRBV28	TRBJ1-1	medium-sized	CASSLFGEGTEAFF
TRBV19	TRBJ1-3	large	CASSVRDRFSGNTIYF
TRBV15	TRBJ2-1	medium-sized	CATSREGLAGINNEQFF
TRBV11-2	TRBJ1-2	medium-sized	CASSLNAIQGKGGYTF
TRBV4-3	TRBJ2-4	medium-sized	CASSQDFAPGVGDIQYF
TRBV10-1	TRBJ1-5	medium-sized	CASSSDRGQPQHF